This T cell receptor beta chain originates from a study of blood T cell repertoires in COVID-19. Libraries were prepared by immunoSEQ multiplex PCR; TCRdb keeps only in-frame clonotypes and omits some of them. The sample comprises 150,000 to 200,000 clones, around four fifths of which are singletons, and 11% rests with the top ten. The CDR3 covers 13 residues. Germline CDR1 is KGHDR and CDR2 is SFDVKD. Trimming stripped 6 bases from V and 2 bases from J, with 9 bases between. The chain links TRBV24-1 to TRBJ1-2, with D tentatively TRBD1 (6 bases). Sequencing was carried out using peripheral blood. The sequence came from a human donor in a cohort sampled during active COVID-19. The chain's CDR3 is CATSQGQNYGYTF. CDR3 bases: TGTGCCACCAGTCAAGGACAGAACTATGGCTACACCTTC.